The 25 T cell receptor beta chains below were found in one sample sequenced in a study of cytomegalovirus exposure and HLA in healthy donors. The study ran its PCR with 60 Vbeta and 13 Jbeta primers. Method: immunoSEQ multiplex PCR; TCRdb's copy keeps in-frame clones and lacks some. The repertoire holds roughly 89,000 clones, with more than 55% as singletons. The sample taken for sequencing was PBMCs. Every receptor here comes from a woman between 50 and 59 years old in good health and CMV-seropositive.

The V and J genes are TRBV30 and TRBJ1-1; a possible D gene is TRBD1 (5 bases). The CDR3 covers 19 residues. Germline V lookup: CDR1 GTSNPN, CDR2 SVGIG (reference sequence). Trimming pared 2 bases from V and 5 bases from J, leaving 30 bases between. The CDR3 DNA sequence: TGTGCCTGGAGTACACTTCCCGGGACTCCGAAACCAAAGGGGACTGAAGCTTTCTTT. Its translation: CAWSTLPGTPKPKGTEAFF.

The V and J genes are TRBV5-1 and TRBJ1-2; TRBD1 matches 7 bases. Germline lookup yields CDR1 SGHRS and CDR2 YFSETQ. V trimming: 2 bases; J trimming: 6 bases; junction bases outside the gene matches: 1. This CDR3 spans 12 amino acids. The CDR3 region has the DNA TGCGCCAGCAGCTTACAGGGGAATGGCTACACCTTC. This encodes CASSLQGNGYTF.

J is TRBJ2-5 and V is TRBV2; a possible D gene is TRBD1 (6 bases). The germline V gene encodes CDR1 SNHLY and CDR2 FYNNEI. Trimming stripped 5 bases from V and 0 bases from J, with 10 bases between. The CDR3 sequence is 14 residues long. CDR3 loop: CASSWTVYQETQYF. The CDR3 DNA reads as TGTGCCAGCAGTTGGACAGTCTACCAAGAGACCCAGTACTTC.

This rearrangement joins TRBV28 to TRBJ1-5; 8 bases match TRBD1. CDR1 and CDR2 from the germline V gene are MDHEN and SYDVKM. Trimming at V came to 5 bases and at J to 0 bases, leaving 9 bases not matched to a gene. The length of the CDR3 is 17 residues. CDR3 residues: CASSIGTGEYSNQPQHF. In nucleotides, the CDR3 is TGTGCCAGCAGTATCGGGACAGGAGAGTATAGCAATCAGCCCCAGCATTTT.

The genes are TRBV6-5 and TRBJ1-1, with D possibly being TRBD1 (6 bases). Trimming removed 6 bases at V and 0 bases at J, with 11 bases between. Germline lookup yields CDR1 MNHEY and CDR2 SVGAGI. This CDR3 has 14 residues. Written as DNA, the CDR3 is TGTGCCAGCAGATTACAGGGCCTGAACACTGAAGCTTTCTTT. It specifies CASRLQGLNTEAFF.

The V and J genes are TRBV4-1 and TRBJ2-7, with TRBD1 matching 8 bases. The CDR3 totals 13 residues. V gave up 3 bases and J gave up 5 bases; unmatched junction bases: 3. Germline CDR1 is MGHRA and CDR2 is YSYEKL. The DNA of the CDR3 is TGCGCCAGCAGCCAGGGGACAGGCAACGAGCAGTACTTC. It encodes CASSQGTGNEQYF.

The chain recombines TRBV6-5 with TRBJ1-5; D is perhaps TRBD1 (5 bases). Germline V gives CDR1 MNHEY, CDR2 SVGAGI. Trimming took off 8 bases at V and 7 bases at J, with 15 bases between the two ends. The CDR3 length is 13 residues. The CDR3 here is CASQSGSRQPQHF. Here the CDR3 DNA reads TGTGCCAGCCAGTCAGGGTCAAGACAGCCCCAGCATTTT.

The V call is TRBV25-1, the J call TRBJ1-6, with 7 nucleotides matching TRBD1. CDR1 is MGHDK, CDR2 SYGVNS, per germline. The CDR3 runs to 14 residues. J was trimmed by 10 bases and V by 4 bases; bases with no gene match: 7. CDR3 DNA: TGTGCCAGCAGTGCGACAGGGCCGGGGTCACCCCTCCACTTT. Residues: CASSATGPGSPLHF.

The chain uses TRBV7-3 and TRBJ2-3; 9 bases agree with TRBD1. CDR1 is SGHTA and CDR2 is FQGTGA in the germline V gene. This CDR3 has 16 residues. J was trimmed by 1 base and V by 5 bases; bases with no gene match: 7. The CDR3 loop reads CASSRTGVGGTDTQYF. The CDR3 nucleotides are TGTGCCAGCAGCCGGACAGGGGTGGGGGGCACAGATACGCAGTATTTT.

The chain employs TRBV5-1 and TRBJ2-5; TRBD1 agrees at 12 bases. After removal of 3 bases from V and 11 bases from J, the junction contained 8 bases not matched to a gene. Germline loops: CDR1 SGHRS, CDR2 YFSETQ. The CDR3 covers 14 residues. CDR3 coding DNA: TGCGCCAGCAGCTCGGGACAGGGGGCGGAAGAGCAGTACTTC. Translation gives CASSSGQGAEEQYF. The full variable domain, rest sourced from reference TRBV5-1 and TRBJ2-5, is KAGVTQTPRYLIKTRGQQVTLSCSPISGHRSVSWYQQTPGQGLQFLFEYFSETQRNKGNFPGRFSGRQFSNSRSEMNVSTLELGDSALYLCASSSGQGAEEQYFGPGTRLLVL.

The chain has TRBV4-1 and TRBJ1-6; TRBD1 is a possible D gene (5 bases). The V gene lost 0 bases and the J gene lost 10 bases, with 16 bases spanning the gap. The CDR3 is 16 residues long. CDR1 is MGHRA and CDR2 is YSYEKL in the germline V gene. The CDR3 reads CASSQDLRQGGSPLHF. The CDR3 region has the DNA TGCGCCAGCAGCCAAGATCTAAGGCAGGGAGGGTCACCCCTCCACTTT.

The chain carries TRBV11-2 and TRBJ2-2; TRBD1 matches at 9 bases. CDR1 is SGHAT and CDR2 is FQNNGV in the germline V gene. The CDR3 extends over 15 amino acids. J lost 6 bases, V lost 5 bases, and 7 bases had no gene match. DNA for the CDR3: TGTGCCAGCAGCCCGGACAGGGGAGGTTCCGGGGAGCTGTTTTTT. This translates into CASSPDRGGSGELFF. Based on the CDR3 plus reference TRBV11-2 and TRBJ2-2, the full variable domain is EAGVAQSPRYKIIEKRQSVAFWCNPISGHATLYWYQQILGQGPKLLIQFQNNGVVDDSQLPKDRFSAERLKGVDSTLKIQPAKLEDSAVYLCASSPDRGGSGELFFGEGSRLTVL.

The chain carries TRBV2 and TRBJ2-1; D remains ambiguous. Germline V gene sequence: CDR1 SNHLY, CDR2 FYNNEI. Trimming cost V 5 bases and J 0 bases, with 26 bases left between them. This CDR3 is 20 amino acids long. This CDR3 is CASSSIRWQVEYGSYNEQFF. The CDR3 DNA sequence: TGTGCCAGCAGTTCAATTAGGTGGCAGGTTGAATATGGCTCCTACAATGAGCAGTTCTTC.

This clone was seen a single time. V and J are TRBV6-5 and TRBJ2-5; perhaps TRBD2 as D (5 bases). Trimming removed 7 bases at V and 5 bases at J, with 20 bases between. The CDR3 covers 15 residues. Germline V gives CDR1 MNHEY, CDR2 SVGAGI. The CDR3: CASNPGLAPLETQYF. The CDR3 region has the DNA TGTGCCAGCAACCCTGGACTCGCACCTCTCGAGACCCAGTACTTC.

This clone was detected only a few times. The chain recombines TRBV5-1 with TRBJ1-4, with D maybe TRBD1 (5 bases). Between the trimmed V and J ends, which lost 0 bases and 8 bases, there was a span of 11 bases. Germline V CDR1 and CDR2: SGHRS, YFSETQ. The CDR3 spans 14 residues. CDR3 loop: CASSLDRPWEKLFF. The DNA of the CDR3 is TGCGCCAGCAGCTTGGACAGGCCCTGGGAAAAACTGTTTTTT. The variable domain in full, completed from reference TRBV5-1 and TRBJ1-4, reads KAGVTQTPRYLIKTRGQQVTLSCSPISGHRSVSWYQQTPGQGLQFLFEYFSETQRNKGNFPGRFSGRQFSNSRSEMNVSTLELGDSALYLCASSLDRPWEKLFFGSGTQLSVL.

The chain couples TRBV29-1 to TRBJ1-1; no definite D call. V shed 5 bases and J shed 1 base, with 5 bases lying between them. The CDR3 spans 11 residues. Germline V gene sequence: CDR1 SQVTM, CDR2 ANQGSEA. The CDR3: CSVPKNTEAFF. The CDR3 DNA reads as TGCAGCGTTCCAAAGAACACTGAAGCTTTCTTT.

The CDR3 here is CASSVRAAGEAFF. In nucleotides, the CDR3 is TGTGCCAGCAGTGTGAGGGCGGCGGGTGAAGCTTTCTTT. V gene TRBV27 combines with J gene TRBJ1-1, with D unresolved. This CDR3 spans 13 amino acids. V was clipped by 5 bases and J by 7 bases, with 14 bases between them. Germline V gene data show CDR1 as MNHEY and CDR2 as SMNVEV (reference sequence).

The V call is TRBV9, the J call TRBJ1-2; 7 nucleotides line up with TRBD1. Per germline, CDR1 SGDLS and CDR2 YYNGEE. V lost 1 base and J lost 8; bases outside the gene matches: 5. The CDR3 contains 13 residues. Here the CDR3 reads CASSVTGDLGYTF. The CDR3 DNA reads as TGTGCCAGCAGCGTAACAGGGGATTTAGGCTACACCTTC.

This chain joins TRBV7-8 and TRBJ1-3; 8 bases are shared with TRBD1. The J segment lost 3 bases and the V segment lost 5 bases, leaving 6 bases of the junction unmatched. Germline-derived CDR1 and CDR2 are SGHVS and FQNEAQ. This CDR3 is 15 amino acids long. The CDR3 DNA sequence: TGTGCCAGCAGCGGCCAGACAGGGGTTGGAAACACCATATATTTT. Translation gives CASSGQTGVGNTIYF.

V and J are TRBV4-1 and TRBJ1-1; 8 bases map to TRBD1. The V segment lost 3 bases and the J segment 7 bases; nucleotides outside the gene matches: 7. The CDR3 contains 14 residues. Germline assignment: CDR1 MGHRA and CDR2 YSYEKL. The CDR3 spells CASSHQGAPNEAFF. CDR3 in DNA: TGCGCCAGCAGCCATCAGGGGGCTCCCAATGAAGCTTTCTTT.

This sequence joins TRBV4-1 and TRBJ2-3; D is possibly TRBD2 (7 bases). The V and J ends lost 6 bases and 6 bases respectively, with 19 bases between them. The V gene's germline CDR1 is MGHRA and CDR2 YSYEKL. The CDR3 is 15 amino acids. The DNA for the CDR3 is TGCGCCAGCAGTTTCGATTCGGGGGGCTGGGATACGCAGTATTTT. Translated: CASSFDSGGWDTQYF.

The J gene is TRBJ2-1, the V gene TRBV4-2; 12 bases map to TRBD1. The CDR3 extends over 19 amino acids. J was trimmed by 2 bases and V by 0 bases; bases with no gene match: 8. CDR1 is LGHNA, CDR2 YNFKEQ, per germline. DNA of the CDR3: TGTGCCAGCAGCCAAGAGGGGACAGGGGGCGAAGGCCCCTACAATGAGCAGTTCTTC. This codes for CASSQEGTGGEGPYNEQFF.

The chain uses TRBV7-2 and TRBJ1-1; D gene ambiguous. The V gene's germline CDR1 is SGHTA and CDR2 FQGNSA. V lost 5 bases and J 1 base, leaving 11 bases between the germline ends. The CDR3 totals 14 residues. The CDR3 spells CASSPSRWNTEAFF. CDR3 nucleotides: TGTGCCAGCAGCCCTTCACGGTGGAACACTGAAGCTTTCTTT.

The CDR3 loop reads CASRVGTSTTDTQYF. CDR3 coding DNA: TGTGCCAGCAGGGTCGGGACTAGTACCACAGATACGCAGTATTTT. The rearrangement uses TRBV2 and TRBJ2-3, with 8 positions matching TRBD2. CDR3 length: 15 residues. Germline values: CDR1 SNHLY, CDR2 FYNNEI. After removal of 6 bases from V and 2 bases from J, the junction contained 7 bases not matched to a gene.

The rearrangement uses TRBV29-1 and TRBJ1-1; TRBD1 aligns across 8 bases. CDR3 size: 13 residues. Germline V gene lookup returns CDR1 SQVTM and CDR2 ANQGSEA. V lost 3 bases, J lost 6 bases, and 6 bases stayed unmatched. The CDR3 reads CSVESQGASEAFF. For the CDR3, the DNA is TGCAGCGTTGAGTCCCAGGGGGCTTCTGAAGCTTTCTTT.